This TCR beta chain was documented in a study of control samples from healthy donors and cancer patients (dated by TCRdb to about 2020). The V and J ends are trimmed by 0 bases and 6 bases, leaving 4 bases between them. CDR1 and CDR2, per the germline V gene, are MRHNA and SNTAGT. The CDR3 measures 12 amino acids from cysteine to phenylalanine. CDR3 DNA is the only sequence kept; it has 36 bases, read in frame from the first base. The library was obtained by the immunoSEQ multiplex PCR assay. TCRdb took this table from immuneACCESS and kept in-frame rearrangements with V and J called. Such tables lack part of the clones; where checked against another copy, unresolved V genes explain under half of the gap, and the rest is unexplained. A total of approximately 170,000 clones appear in this sample, roughly 92% of them only once. The ten largest clones capture less than 0.75% of the sample. To note about this clone: No cognate antigen has been identified for it. The record has no base qualities; no much larger clone is one base away.

The TCR comes from a woman aged 25 to 39 in good health. The V and J segments used are TRBV6-4 and TRBJ2-3, with the D gene not confidently named. The sample comprised blood. CDR3 protein: CASSDSSDTQYF. The base sequence is TGTGCCAGCAGTGACTCATCCGATACGCAGTATTTT.